This T cell receptor (beta chain) was captured in a study of blood T cell repertoires in COVID-19. Turning to the study itself: The cDNA or gDNA used as material had been derived from T cells, B-cell-depleted T cells, or PBMCs.

V lost 2 bases and J 7 bases, leaving 17 bases between the germline ends. Germline V lookup: CDR1 KGHSH, CDR2 LQKENI. The CDR3 runs to 15 residues. TCRdb keeps only in-frame clones here, not all; method: immunoSEQ multiplex PCR. The data contain more than 150,000 clones, around 86% of them singletons. The chain recombines TRBV18 with TRBJ1-2; D not certain. The material sequenced was peripheral blood. This receptor was identified in a man younger than 30 with acute or convalescent COVID-19. The CDR3 sequence: CASSPGYRSEGGYTF. The CDR3 DNA follows: TGTGCCAGCTCACCAGGCTATCGATCCGAGGGTGGCTACACCTTC.